The T cell receptor beta chain under discussion was sequenced for a study of blood T cell repertoires in COVID-19. V was shortened by 5 bases and J by 7 bases, with 17 bases between the two germline ends. The CDR3 consists of 14 residues. Germline-derived CDR1 and CDR2 are MNHEY and SVGEGT. TCRdb's table, derived via immunoSEQ multiplex PCR, lists solely in-frame clones and lacks some. The sample contains about 100,000 clones, 90% of which appear only once. This receptor was identified in a man aged 45 to 65 with acute or convalescent COVID-19. The V and J genes are TRBV6-2 or TRBV6-3 and TRBJ2-5, with D possibly matching TRBD2 (6 bases). The material sequenced was peripheral blood. Written as DNA, the CDR3 is TGTGCCAGCAGTAGCAGCGGCGGGGTGGGGACCCAGTACTTC. The encoded protein is CASSSSGGVGTQYF.